These 16 T cell receptor beta chains were sequenced from one sample in a study of T-cell memory formation after mild COVID-19. One entry per CDR3 protein, called by TCRdb with MiXCR from the 5' RACE reads. The table includes hundreds of thousands of distinct CDR3 sequences, roughly 14% detected once. The sequencing sample was made of PBMCs or a T cell subset sorted from them (not recorded which). The receptors were gathered from an adult woman who had mild COVID-19 (a few samples of this study predate the infection). Cell type and time point are not known.

This rearrangement joins TRBV6-2 or TRBV6-3 to TRBJ1-2, with 7 nucleotides matching TRBD1. The germline V gene encodes CDR1 MNHEY and CDR2 SVGEGT. J lost 10 bases, V lost 4 bases, and 12 bases had no gene match. The CDR3 contains 14 residues. CDR3 sequence (DNA): TGTGCCAGCAGTTCCGGGACAGTCTACAATCCCTACACCTTC. This translates into CASSSGTVYNPYTF.

This clonotype was detected only a few times. The rearrangement uses TRBV19 and TRBJ2-7; D is tentatively TRBD1 or TRBD2 (5 bases each). V was pared by 6 bases and J by 0 bases, with 12 bases between. CDR1 is LNHDA and CDR2 is SQIVND in the germline V gene (reference sequence). The CDR3 spans 14 residues. The CDR3 sequence is CASRAGTASYEQYF. The CDR3 coding sequence is TGTGCCAGTAGGGCCGGGACGGCCTCCTACGAGCAGTACTTC.

This clonotype was recorded at least ten times. The gene calls are TRBV5-4 and TRBJ1-1; perhaps TRBD1 as D (5 bases). Looked up from germline, CDR1 is SGHNT and CDR2 is YYREEE (reference sequence). V dropped 0 bases and J dropped 1 base, with 7 bases sitting between them. The CDR3 runs to 14 residues. Here the CDR3 DNA reads TGTGCCAGCAGCTTGGCAGGGACGAACACTGAAGCTTTCTTT. This sequence encodes CASSLAGTNTEAFF.

The chain joins TRBV12-3 or TRBV12-4 to TRBJ2-5, with TRBD2 matching 10 bases. The junction had 7 bases not matched to a gene; V was cut back by 5 bases and J by 4 bases. The CDR3 totals 15 residues. As DNA, the CDR3 is TGTGCCAGCAGTCCGAGCGGGGGGGCCGCAGAGACCCAGTACTTC. Translating it yields CASSPSGGAAETQYF.

This rearrangement joins TRBV5-1 to TRBJ1-5; D call uncertain. CDR1 is SGHRS and CDR2 is YFSETQ in the germline V gene. This CDR3 is built from 13 residues. Deletions cut 1 base from V and 9 bases from J, with 11 bases between. For the CDR3, the DNA is TGCGCCAGCAGCTTGTCGCCAAATGGGCCCCAGCATTTT. Protein product: CASSLSPNGPQHF.

This clonotype was recorded a few times. V is TRBV5-5 and J is TRBJ1-4; TRBD1 matches 7 bases. The CDR3 is 14 amino acids. V dropped 3 bases and J dropped 8; count of bases not matched to a gene: 7. Germline assignment: CDR1 SGHKS and CDR2 YYEKEE (reference sequence). The chain's CDR3 is CASSWGQPEEKLFF. The CDR3 DNA follows: TGTGCCAGCAGCTGGGGACAGCCAGAAGAAAAACTGTTTTTT.

Concerning this clonotype: One end of the junction varies from germline; a read error may be responsible. The chain joins TRBV30 to TRBJ2-2, with D perhaps given as TRBD1 or TRBD2 (5 bases each). Germline CDR1 GTSNPN, CDR2 SVGIG (reference sequence). This CDR3 spans 13 amino acids. In nucleotides, the CDR3 is TGTGCCTGGAGTGTCTCTGGGACCGGGGAGATGTTTTTT. This codes for CAWSVSGTGEMFF.

The chain has TRBV6-5 and TRBJ2-1; either TRBD1 or TRBD2 may supply D (5 bases each). Germline CDR1 is MNHEY and CDR2 is SVGAGI. Trimming pared 6 bases from V and 4 bases from J, leaving 19 bases between. This CDR3 comprises 16 residues. The CDR3 protein is CASRYTGTERYNEQFF. The DNA for the CDR3 is TGTGCCAGCAGGTACACCGGGACGGAAAGGTACAATGAGCAGTTCTTC.

The gene calls are TRBV2 and TRBJ1-2, with D hard to call. Trimming stripped 4 bases from V and 7 bases from J, with 19 bases between. This CDR3 contains 15 residues. Looked up from germline, CDR1 is SNHLY and CDR2 is FYNNEI. The CDR3 here is CASSVIPGSAGGYTF. CDR3 DNA sequence: TGTGCCAGCAGTGTGATTCCGGGGTCAGCGGGTGGCTACACCTTC.

This clonotype turned up a few times. V gene TRBV25-1 combines with J gene TRBJ2-7; 7 bases align to TRBD2. Germline trimming cut 7 bases from V and 0 bases from J; bases unmatched to any gene: 6. The CDR3 covers 14 residues. In germline, CDR1 is MGHDK, CDR2 SYGVNS. In DNA form, the CDR3 reads TGTGCCAGCACGTCACGGGAGGCCTCCTACGAGCAGTACTTC. It is translated as CASTSREASYEQYF.

This clonotype was seen more than once but under ten times. V gene TRBV5-1 combines with J gene TRBJ2-1; 10 nucleotides align to TRBD2. Germline V CDR1 and CDR2: SGHRS, YFSETQ. J lost 4 bases, V lost 1 base, and 8 bases had no gene match. This CDR3 spans 17 amino acids. In DNA form, the CDR3 reads TGCGCCAGCAGCTTGCAGTCTAGCGGGGGAAATTACAATGAGCAGTTCTTC. Translated, it gives CASSLQSSGGNYNEQFF. The variable domain in full, completed from reference TRBV5-1 and TRBJ2-1, reads KAGVTQTPRYLIKTRGQQVTLSCSPISGHRSVSWYQQTPGQGLQFLFEYFSETQRNKGNFPGRFSGRQFSNSRSEMNVSTLELGDSALYLCASSLQSSGGNYNEQFFGPGTRLTVL.

This clonotype was seen a few times. V usage is TRBV20-1 and J usage is TRBJ1-1; D is unresolved. Germline V gene lookup returns CDR1 DFQATT and CDR2 SNEGSKA (reference sequence). V dropped 0 bases and J dropped 0 bases, with 11 bases sitting between them. CDR3 length: 15 residues. Here the CDR3 reads CSARDAQAVNTEAFF. CDR3 DNA sequence: TGCAGTGCTAGAGATGCGCAGGCGGTGAACACTGAAGCTTTCTTT.

This chain joins TRBV5-1 and TRBJ2-2; D remains ambiguous. CDR3 length: 15 residues. Looked up from germline, CDR1 is SGHRS and CDR2 is YFSETQ. V lost 1 base to trimming and J lost 4 bases, with 11 bases between them. The CDR3 spells CASSLCRRGTGELFF. The CDR3 nucleotides are TGCGCCAGCAGCTTGTGCCGAAGAGGCACCGGGGAGCTGTTTTTT.

The sample holds a few counts of this clonotype. The V gene is TRBV6-2 or TRBV6-3, the J gene TRBJ1-1; D gene uncertain. V shed 2 bases and J shed 9 bases, with 13 bases lying between them. Germline-derived CDR1 and CDR2 are MNHEY and SVGEGT. The CDR3 is 13 residues long. CDR3 residues: CASSYRQVGQAFF. In DNA, the CDR3 is TGTGCCAGCAGTTACCGTCAGGTCGGCCAAGCTTTCTTT.

A few counts support this clonotype. The chain carries TRBV5-1 and TRBJ2-3, with 9 bases identical to TRBD2. J was trimmed by 8 bases and V by 0 bases; bases with no gene match: 4. This CDR3 is built from 14 residues. The germline CDR1 and CDR2 sequences are SGHRS and YFSETQ. The CDR3 here is CASSLDLAGPTQYF. CDR3 nucleotides: TGCGCCAGCAGCTTGGATCTAGCGGGGCCTACGCAGTATTTT.

This clonotype has more than one count but fewer than ten. The chain carries TRBV20-1 and TRBJ2-1; D perhaps matches TRBD1 (5 bases). The CDR3 spans 12 residues. With 5 bases removed from V and 5 bases from J, the gap between germline ends came to 10 bases. Germline CDR1 reads DFQATT; CDR2 reads SNEGSKA (reference sequence). The CDR3 protein is CSAWKGDNEQFF. Here the CDR3 DNA reads TGCAGTGCTTGGAAAGGGGACAATGAGCAGTTCTTC.